This T cell receptor (beta chain) stems from a study of cytomegalovirus exposure and HLA in healthy donors. The CDR3 has 14 amino acids. V was pared by 3 bases and J by 9 bases, with 8 bases of the junction left unmatched. The germline V gene has CDR1 MDHEN and CDR2 SYDVKM. Whole-study findings and limits: Associated with cytomegalovirus, according to the listing, were 150 to 200 TCR beta chains.

Sequencing was performed with immunoSEQ multiplex PCR; in TCRdb, only in-frame clones are kept and a portion is missing. Found here are about 55,000 clones, around 90% of them singletons; the top ten hold 3% to 3.5%. A note on this clone: The target antigen is unknown.

The origin of this receptor is a young man in good health and CMV-seronegative. Sequencing was performed on PBMCs. This rearrangement joins TRBV28 to TRBJ1-5, with TRBD1 matching over 7 bases. As DNA, the CDR3 is TGTGCCAGCAGTTTTTGGAGGGGGCAAAGGCCCCAGCATTTT. Its translation: CASSFWRGQRPQHF.